The following is a TCR beta chain sequence with its context. TCRdb's table, derived via immunoSEQ multiplex PCR, lists solely in-frame clones and lacks some. The data contain more than 1.2 million clones, about 98.5% of them singletons. These data are taken from a study of shared clonotypes between healthy human individuals. Looking at the study overall: Three CD4 naive, three CD4 memory, two CD8 naive and one CD8 memory plate were used per donor.

Between the trimmed V and J ends, which lost 4 bases and 2 bases, there was a span of 10 bases. The CDR3 totals 13 residues. The germline V gene encodes CDR1 SGDLS and CDR2 YYNGEE. V usage is TRBV9 and J usage is TRBJ2-7, with D hard to call. This TCR was sampled from a man aged 30 to 45 in good health. The sequencing sample was made of naive CD4+ T cells sorted from blood. Subset defined: CD45RA+ positively selected. In nucleotides, the CDR3 is TGTGCCAGCAGCCCCCACGATACCTACGAGCAGTACTTC. Translation: CASSPHDTYEQYF. Using reference TRBV9 and TRBJ2-7 for the parts outside the CDR3, the full variable domain is DSGVTQTPKHLITATGQRVTLRCSPRSGDLSVYWYQQSLDQGLQFLIQYYNGEERAKGNILERFSAQQFPDLHSELNLSSLELGDSALYFCASSPHDTYEQYFGPGTRLTVT.